The sequence of this TCR beta chain was determined in a study of graft-versus-host responses after intestinal transplantation. Whole-study context: After anti-thymocyte globulin induction, recipients took tacrolimus and steroids for approximately three years. The study, taken as a whole, reports: Individuals carrying graft-donor T cell macrochimerism showed high graft-versus-host to host-versus-graft clonal ratios in allografts. Among recipient marrow samples, GvH clones were found; some appeared first in ileum or blood.

In germline, CDR1 is MNHEY, CDR2 SVGAGI. Trimming stripped 5 bases from V and 1 base from J, with 9 bases between. The CDR3 loop spans 13 amino acids. Sequenced by immunoSEQ multiplex PCR; TCRdb stores in-frame clones only, minus some. The data show roughly 99,000 clones, with roughly 90% seen just once and approximately 0.064% held by the top ten. Concerning this clone: Its target is unknown.

The sequenced sample was unstimulated CD8+ T cells sorted from spleen or lymph node cells, obtained before transplant. The origin of this receptor is a human donor who was the organ donor for an intestinal transplant. The V and J genes are TRBV6-5 and TRBJ2-7; D perhaps matches TRBD1 (5 bases). The CDR3 region has the DNA TGTGCCAGCAGTCCGACAGTATCCTACGAGCAGTACTTC. Its translation is CASSPTVSYEQYF.